This T cell receptor beta chain was recorded in a study of T cells in narcolepsy. Study-wide points: In some patient and control memory CD4+ samples, autoreactive clones were absent. Autoreactive HCRT-specific and TRIB2-specific clonotypes were marked in same-patient CSF-versus-blood CD4+ comparisons. Reportedly, autoreactive clonotypes were serially detected in patients' blood but not controls'.

Notes on this clone: Its target is unknown.

CDR3 size: 12 residues. V lost 5 bases and J lost 6; bases outside the gene matches: 2. CDR1 is SGHRS, CDR2 YFSETQ, per germline. TCRdb's copy holds only in-frame clones and misses some; the assay was immunoSEQ multiplex PCR. The data contain over 25,000 clones, 81% of them seen just once; the ten biggest clones take up around 0.99%. The rearrangement links TRBV5-1 to TRBJ2-7, with 10 bases matching TRBD2. Sequencing input: memory (CD45RA-) CD4+ T cells from blood. The receptor comes from a human donor in good health. The CDR3 protein is CASRLAGAEQYF. CDR3 in DNA: TGCGCCAGCAGGCTAGCGGGAGCCGAGCAGTACTTC.